Listed here are 27 T cell receptor beta chains from one sample, sequenced in a study of blood T cell repertoires in COVID-19. Sequencing used immunoSEQ multiplex PCR; TCRdb keeps in-frame clones, though not all of them. The sample has roughly 150,000 clones, over 80% seen once. Material for sequencing was peripheral blood. Receptors were obtained from an elderly woman with active or convalescent COVID-19.

This clone turned up a few times. This CDR3 reads CASSHYSPFTTPHSPLHF. The DNA of the CDR3 is TGCGCCAGCAGCCACTACTCGCCCTTCACCACCCCCCATTCACCCCTCCACTTT. The rearrangement joins TRBV4-1 to TRBJ1-6, with D unclear. The CDR3 length is 18 residues. Trimming stripped 3 bases from V and 8 bases from J, with 23 bases between. Germline loops: CDR1 MGHRA, CDR2 YSYEKL.

The chain links TRBV11-3 to TRBJ2-5, with D perhaps matching TRBD2 (7 bases). This CDR3 is built from 15 residues. Deletions cut 0 bases from V and 4 bases from J, with 12 bases between. The V gene's germline CDR1 is SGHNT and CDR2 YENEEA. CDR3 nucleotides: TGTGCCAGCAGCTTAGAAGGGGGGGCCTCAGAGACCCAGTACTTC. Translating gives CASSLEGGASETQYF.

This clone was detected only once. This rearrangement joins TRBV12-1 to TRBJ1-5; the tabulated D call, TRBD1, remains unverified against the DNA. TRBV12-1 is tagged as a pseudogene. This CDR3 is 17 amino acids long. In DNA form, the CDR3 reads TGTGCCAGCAGCTCCGGGACAGGGAATATGGGTAATCAGCCCCAGCATTTT. Its translation: CASSSGTGNMGNQPQHF.

This chain connects TRBV7-8 to TRBJ1-2, with unresolved D. Trimming took 1 base from V and 10 from J, leaving 13 bases between them. Germline CDR1 reads SGHVS; CDR2 reads FQNEAQ. This CDR3 has 13 amino acids. CDR3 sequence: CASSLGSEGDYTF. As DNA, the CDR3 is TGTGCCAGCAGCTTAGGTTCTGAGGGAGACTACACCTTC.

V and J are TRBV20-1 and TRBJ2-7, with 8 bases identical to TRBD1. The germline V gene has CDR1 DFQATT and CDR2 SNEGSKA (reference sequence). The CDR3 covers 16 residues. With 3 bases clipped from V and 0 bases from J, the junction kept 10 bases outside the gene matches. The CDR3 nucleotides read TGCAGTGCTAGTCCAGGGGGCGATTTAAGCTCCTACGAGCAGTACTTC. Its translation: CSASPGGDLSSYEQYF.

This chain uses TRBV9 with TRBJ2-3, with TRBD2 as a possible D gene (5 bases). Per the germline V gene, CDR1 is SGDLS and CDR2 is YYNGEE. The length of the CDR3 is 18 residues. Trimming stripped 2 bases from V and 3 bases from J, with 22 bases between. This CDR3 reads CASSVEYGETTETDTQYF. The CDR3 nucleotides read TGTGCCAGCAGCGTCGAGTACGGCGAGACTACTGAAACAGATACGCAGTATTTT.

The genes are TRBV7-3 and TRBJ2-3, with D unclear. With 1 base removed from V and 0 bases from J, the gap between germline ends came to 11 bases. This CDR3 has 16 amino acids. Germline CDR1 SGHTA, CDR2 FQGTGA. Here the CDR3 reads CASSLKPGTSTDTQYF. CDR3 DNA: TGTGCCAGCAGCTTAAAACCAGGAACCAGCACAGATACGCAGTATTTT.

The chain has TRBV7-2 and TRBJ1-2, with D possibly matching TRBD1 (5 bases). Germline V gene sequence: CDR1 SGHTA, CDR2 FQGNSA. V shed 1 base and J shed 4 bases, with 13 bases lying between them. The CDR3 contains 15 residues. In DNA, the CDR3 is TGTGCCAGCAGCTTAGAAAGGGGAGGAGGCTATGGCTACACCTTC. Protein: CASSLERGGGYGYTF.

The chain recombines TRBV4-3 with TRBJ1-4; TRBD1 matches at 7 bases. After removal of 1 base from V and 2 bases from J, the junction contained 4 bases not matched to a gene. Germline CDR1 reads LGHNA; CDR2 reads YSLEER. There are 16 residues in the CDR3. The CDR3 is CASSQVPTGTNEKLFF. In DNA form, the CDR3 reads TGCGCCAGCAGCCAAGTTCCGACAGGGACTAATGAAAAACTGTTTTTT.

This clone has only a few counts. The chain has TRBV30 and TRBJ1-2; weak D call: TRBD1 (5 bases). Germline loops: CDR1 GTSNPN, CDR2 SVGIG (reference sequence). Trimming left V 2 bases short and J 0 bases short, with 22 bases between. This CDR3 contains 18 residues. The CDR3 coding sequence is TGTGCCTGGAGTCCTCCAAGGGGCAGGGCGCTGCCTAACTATGGCTACACCTTC. This gives the protein CAWSPPRGRALPNYGYTF.

This chain links TRBV5-6 with TRBJ1-2, with D possibly matching TRBD1 (6 bases). The CDR3 contains 15 residues. V was cut by 1 base and J by 4 bases, with 14 bases left in between. CDR1 SGHDT and CDR2 YYEEEE come from the germline V gene. CDR3 loop: CASSLPTGRGYGYTF. The CDR3, as DNA: TGTGCCAGCAGCTTGCCGACAGGTAGAGGCTATGGCTACACCTTC. Drawing the rest from reference TRBV5-6 and TRBJ1-2, the complete variable domain is DAGVTQSPTHLIKTRGQQVTLRCSPKSGHDTVSWYQQALGQGPQFIFQYYEEEERQRGNFPDRFSGHQFPNYSSELNVNALLLGDSALYLCASSLPTGRGYGYTFGSGTRLTVV.

The V gene is TRBV29-1, the J gene TRBJ2-7; possibly TRBD1 for D (5 bases). The CDR3 loop spans 18 amino acids. Per germline, CDR1 SQVTM and CDR2 ANQGSEA. Between the trimmed V and J ends, which lost 6 bases and 6 bases, there was a span of 33 bases. CDR3: CSVSARCPPTNLRGEQYF. The CDR3 DNA reads TGCAGCGTCTCCGCTAGGTGCCCGCCCACGAACCTTAGGGGCGAGCAGTACTTC.

The chain links TRBV7-2 to TRBJ2-7; D is undetermined. Germline V gene sequence: CDR1 SGHTA, CDR2 FQGNSA. This CDR3 contains 13 residues. V shed 1 base and J shed 3 bases, with 7 bases lying between them. Here the CDR3 DNA reads TGTGCCAGCAGCTTAGGTGGCGGCTACGAGCAGTACTTC. Residues: CASSLGGGYEQYF.

V and J are TRBV12-5 and TRBJ1-1; no clear D gene. The V gene's germline CDR1 is LGHNT and CDR2 FRNRAP. Trimming shortened V by 5 bases and J by 7 bases, and 8 bases separated the two germline ends. CDR3 length: 11 amino acids. The CDR3 region has the DNA TGTGCTAGTGGTCAATGGAGTGAAGCTTTCTTT. It yields the protein CASGQWSEAFF.

The V call is TRBV7-2, the J call TRBJ2-7; D is perhaps TRBD1 (5 bases). The CDR3 length is 13 residues. CDR1 and CDR2 from the germline V gene are SGHTA and FQGNSA. Trimming left V 4 bases short and J 4 bases short, with 11 bases between. This CDR3 is CASSSGWVYEQYF. In nucleotides, the CDR3 is TGTGCCAGCAGCTCAGGGTGGGTGTACGAGCAGTACTTC.

The chain is built from TRBV6-5 and TRBJ2-3; 7 bases agree with TRBD2. This CDR3 has 14 amino acids. The V and J ends lost 7 bases and 0 bases, in that order; junction bases with no gene match: 4. From germline, CDR1 is MNHEY and CDR2 SVGAGI. CDR3 residues: CASNRRESTDTQYF. CDR3 DNA sequence: TGTGCCAGCAATCGGCGGGAGAGCACAGATACGCAGTATTTT.

J is TRBJ1-2 and V is TRBV7-9, with 8 positions matching TRBD1. This CDR3 has 18 residues. Germline-derived CDR1 and CDR2 are SEHNR and FQNEAQ (reference sequence). V shed 1 base, J shed 4 bases, and the junction held 14 bases outside the gene matches. The CDR3 DNA is TGTGCCAGCAGCTTAGGGACAGGGTCCCTCTCAGGTCCCTATGGCTACACCTTC. Residues: CASSLGTGSLSGPYGYTF. The full variable domain, its missing parts supplied by reference TRBV7-9 and TRBJ1-2, is DTGVSQNPRHKITKRGQNVTFRCDPISEHNRLYWYRQTLGQGPEFLTYFQNEAQLEKSRLLSDRFSAERPKGSFSTLEIQRTEQGDSAMYLCASSLGTGSLSGPYGYTFGSGTRLTVV.

The rearrangement links TRBV10-1 to TRBJ1-6; 10 nucleotides align to TRBD1. The V gene end was trimmed by 2 bases and the J gene end by 6 bases; junction bases not matched to a gene: 25. Germline CDR1 reads WNHNN; CDR2 reads SYGVQD (reference sequence). The CDR3 is 23 residues long. CDR3 nucleotide sequence: TGCGCCAGCAGTGAGGAGTGGGAGGACAGGGGGTTATTTTTGGGGGGTAGTAATTCACCCCTCCACTTT. Translating gives CASSEEWEDRGLFLGGSNSPLHF.

The chain recombines TRBV12-1 with TRBJ2-7; the D call of TRBD1 is as the table states it, not checked on the DNA. TRBV12-1 is a pseudogene. The CDR3 loop spans 17 amino acids. The CDR3 spells CASSQGTGALSSYEQYF. The CDR3 DNA sequence: TGTGCCAGCAGCCAAGGGACAGGGGCGCTTTCGTCCTACGAGCAGTACTTC.

The sample holds one count of this clone. The chain has TRBV7-3 and TRBJ1-2; 10 bases match TRBD1. This CDR3 spans 14 amino acids. Trimming took 2 bases from V and 7 from J; bases not matched to a gene: 4. Looked up from germline, CDR1 is SGHTA and CDR2 is FQGTGA. The CDR3 DNA reads as TGTGCCAGCAGCTTAGGACAGGGGGGAGGTGGCTACACCTTC. Translated: CASSLGQGGGGYTF.

This clone was observed a single time. The rearrangement uses TRBV9 and TRBJ1-2, with TRBD1 matching 9 bases. Germline V gene sequence: CDR1 SGDLS, CDR2 YYNGEE. The V gene end was trimmed by 3 bases and the J gene end by 8 bases; junction bases not matched to a gene: 8. CDR3 length: 14 residues. The CDR3 DNA reads as TGTGCCAGCAGCGGATGGACAGGGGCGATGGGCTACACCTTC. Its translation is CASSGWTGAMGYTF.

The gene calls are TRBV7-8 and TRBJ2-1, with TRBD2 matching over 13 bases. Germline values: CDR1 SGHVS, CDR2 FQNEAQ. The CDR3 covers 16 residues. With V trimmed by 1 base and J by 6 bases, 3 bases remained unmatched. The CDR3 bases are TGTGCCAGCAGCTTAGAGGGACTAGCGGGGCCCAATGAGCAGTTCTTC. Translated, it gives CASSLEGLAGPNEQFF.

This clone showed up just a few times. The V call is TRBV2, the J call TRBJ2-2; unclear D gene. V dropped 0 bases and J dropped 0 bases, with 5 bases sitting between them. The CDR3 is 15 amino acids. Germline V CDR1 and CDR2: SNHLY, FYNNEI. The CDR3 is CASSEAFANTGELFF. The CDR3 bases are TGTGCCAGCAGTGAAGCATTCGCGAACACCGGGGAGCTGTTTTTT.

CDR3 coding DNA: TGTGCCAGCAGTTACCTACAGGGGAACACTGAAGCTTTCTTT. It translates to CASSYLQGNTEAFF. The chain has TRBV6-2 or TRBV6-3 and TRBJ1-1, with D possibly being TRBD1 (6 bases). From germline, CDR1 is MNHEY and CDR2 SVGEGT. Trimming cost V 2 bases and J 1 base, with 8 bases left between them. This CDR3 contains 14 residues.

The chain has TRBV7-9 and TRBJ1-2, with a tentative D call TRBD1 (5 bases). Per the germline V gene, CDR1 is SEHNR and CDR2 is FQNEAQ (reference sequence). The CDR3 is 15 residues long. Trimming stripped 3 bases from V and 2 bases from J, with 13 bases between. The CDR3 DNA reads TGTGCCAGCAGCTTTGGGGCCGTGAAGAACTATGGCTACACCTTC. This encodes CASSFGAVKNYGYTF.

The V and J genes are TRBV7-3 and TRBJ2-1; 7 positions match TRBD2. The CDR3 is 15 amino acids. The ends lost 5 bases at V and 7 bases at J; junction bases unmatched: 11. The V gene's germline CDR1 is SGHTA and CDR2 FQGTGA. In DNA form, the CDR3 reads TGTGCCAGCAGCCTCCCTGGGCGGGGGTCAAATGAGCAGTTCTTC. Amino acid sequence: CASSLPGRGSNEQFF.

The chain is built from TRBV6-1 and TRBJ2-4; a possible D gene is TRBD1 (6 bases). Germline V gene sequence: CDR1 MNHNS, CDR2 SASEGT. CDR3 size: 19 residues. V shed 1 base and J shed 2 bases, with 21 bases lying between them. CDR3 DNA: TGTGCCAGCAGTGAAGAGGGCAGGGGCGTTCTGGTTACCAAAAACATTCAGTACTTC. This sequence encodes CASSEEGRGVLVTKNIQYF.